This TCR beta chain derives from a study of T cell responses to AZD1222 COVID-19 vaccine. As for the study in general: Pooled samples include second doses given at about 4 or 12 weeks.

V lost 5 bases and J 2 bases, leaving 7 bases between the germline ends. The CDR3 consists of 13 residues. The repertoire was sequenced with immunoSEQ multiplex PCR; TCRdb's copy has only in-frame clones and lacks some. The data contain more than 85,000 clones, approximately 90% of them seen just once; the ten biggest clones take up roughly 2.7%. Notes on the study in general: Most donors were white British, females outnumbered males, and clonal diversity was possibly underestimated. No day 14 peak samples; only post-peak repertoires were characterized.

In regard to this clone: Antigen: not known.

The V call is TRBV23-1, the J call TRBJ2-1; D gene unclear. TRBV23-1 is reported as an ORF; its role is uncertain. The source material was peripheral blood, sampled on day 0 of AZD1222 vaccination. The receptor comes from an adult in good health. CDR3 nucleotides: TGCGCCAGCAGTAACCGGACCTACAATGAGCAGTTCTTC. It codes for CASSNRTYNEQFF.